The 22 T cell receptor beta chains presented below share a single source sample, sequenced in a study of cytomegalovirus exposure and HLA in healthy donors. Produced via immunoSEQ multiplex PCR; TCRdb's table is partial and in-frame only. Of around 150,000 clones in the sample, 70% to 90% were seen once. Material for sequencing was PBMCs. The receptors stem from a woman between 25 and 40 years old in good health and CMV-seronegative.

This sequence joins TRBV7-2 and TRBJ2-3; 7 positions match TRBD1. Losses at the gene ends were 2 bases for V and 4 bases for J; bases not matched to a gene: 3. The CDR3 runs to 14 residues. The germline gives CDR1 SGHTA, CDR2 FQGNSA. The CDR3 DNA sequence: TGTGCCAGCAGCTTATATCAGGGGGCAGATACGCAGTATTTT. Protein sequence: CASSLYQGADTQYF.

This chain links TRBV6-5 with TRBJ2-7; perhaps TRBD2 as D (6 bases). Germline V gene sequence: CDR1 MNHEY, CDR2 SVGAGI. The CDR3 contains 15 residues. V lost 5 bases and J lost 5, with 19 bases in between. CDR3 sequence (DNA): TGTGCCAGCAGTGCTTCCCTCGCGGGGAGCCACGAGCAGTACTTC. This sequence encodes CASSASLAGSHEQYF.

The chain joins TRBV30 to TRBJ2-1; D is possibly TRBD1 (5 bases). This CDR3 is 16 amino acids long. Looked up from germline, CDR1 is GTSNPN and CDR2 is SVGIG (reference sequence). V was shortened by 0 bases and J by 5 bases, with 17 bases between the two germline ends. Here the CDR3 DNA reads TGTGCCTGGAGTGTAGAGTTCAGGGAAATTGACAATGAGCAGTTCTTC. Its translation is CAWSVEFREIDNEQFF.

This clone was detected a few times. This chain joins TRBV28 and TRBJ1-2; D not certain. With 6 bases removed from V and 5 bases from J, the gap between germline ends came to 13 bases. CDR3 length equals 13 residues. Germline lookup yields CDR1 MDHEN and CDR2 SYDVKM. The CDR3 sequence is CASRNQDGYGYTF. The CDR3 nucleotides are TGTGCCAGCAGGAACCAGGACGGATATGGCTACACCTTC.

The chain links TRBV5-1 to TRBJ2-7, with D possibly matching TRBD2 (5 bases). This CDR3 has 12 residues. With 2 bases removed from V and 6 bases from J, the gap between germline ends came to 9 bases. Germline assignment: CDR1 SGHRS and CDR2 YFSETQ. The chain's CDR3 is CASSFPGFEQYF. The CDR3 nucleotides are TGCGCCAGCAGCTTTCCGGGGTTCGAGCAGTACTTC. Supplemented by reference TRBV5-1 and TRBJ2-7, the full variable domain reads KAGVTQTPRYLIKTRGQQVTLSCSPISGHRSVSWYQQTPGQGLQFLFEYFSETQRNKGNFPGRFSGRQFSNSRSEMNVSTLELGDSALYLCASSFPGFEQYFGPGTRLTVT.

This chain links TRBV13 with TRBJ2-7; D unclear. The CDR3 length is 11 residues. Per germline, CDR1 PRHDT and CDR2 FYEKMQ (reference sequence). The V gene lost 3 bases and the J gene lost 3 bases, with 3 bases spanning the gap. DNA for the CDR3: TGTGCCAGCAGCTTGGACTACGAGCAGTACTTC. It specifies CASSLDYEQYF.

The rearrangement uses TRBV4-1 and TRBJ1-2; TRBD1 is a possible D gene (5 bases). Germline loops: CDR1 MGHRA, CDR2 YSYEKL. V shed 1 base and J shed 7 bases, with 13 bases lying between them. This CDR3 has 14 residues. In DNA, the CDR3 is TGCGCCAGCAGCCAAGCGTCCCGACAGCCTGGCTACACCTTC. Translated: CASSQASRQPGYTF.

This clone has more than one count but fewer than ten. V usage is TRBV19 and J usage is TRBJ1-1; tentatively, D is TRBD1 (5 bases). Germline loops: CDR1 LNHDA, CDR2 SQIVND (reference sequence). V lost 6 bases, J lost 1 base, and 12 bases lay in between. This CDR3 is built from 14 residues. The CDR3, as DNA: TGTGCCAGTAGCCACAGGCAGCGGAACACTGAAGCTTTCTTT. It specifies CASSHRQRNTEAFF.

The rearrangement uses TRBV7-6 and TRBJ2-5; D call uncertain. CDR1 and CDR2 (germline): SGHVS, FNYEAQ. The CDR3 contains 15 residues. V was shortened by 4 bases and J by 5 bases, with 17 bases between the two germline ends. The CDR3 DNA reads TGTGCCAGCAGCTACGAAACGCGGCTAGGGGAGACCCAGTACTTC. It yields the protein CASSYETRLGETQYF.

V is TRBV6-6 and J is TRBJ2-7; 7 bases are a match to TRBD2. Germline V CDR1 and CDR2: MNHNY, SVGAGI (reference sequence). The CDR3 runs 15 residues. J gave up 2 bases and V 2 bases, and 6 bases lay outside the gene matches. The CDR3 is CASSYVSSGAYEQYF. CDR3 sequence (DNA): TGTGCCAGCAGTTACGTTTCTAGCGGAGCCTACGAGCAGTACTTC.

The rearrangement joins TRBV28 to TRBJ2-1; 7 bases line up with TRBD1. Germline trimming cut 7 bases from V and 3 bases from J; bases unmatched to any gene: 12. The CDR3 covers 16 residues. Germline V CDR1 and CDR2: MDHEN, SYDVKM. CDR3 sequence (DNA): TGTGCCAGCAACCCGGAGACAGGGAACGACTACAATGAGCAGTTCTTC. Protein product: CASNPETGNDYNEQFF. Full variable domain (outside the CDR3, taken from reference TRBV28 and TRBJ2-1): DVKVTQSSRYLVKRTGEKVFLECVQDMDHENMFWYRQDPGLGLRLIYFSYDVKMKEKGDIPEGYSVSREKKERFSLILESASTNQTSMYLCASNPETGNDYNEQFFGPGTRLTVL.

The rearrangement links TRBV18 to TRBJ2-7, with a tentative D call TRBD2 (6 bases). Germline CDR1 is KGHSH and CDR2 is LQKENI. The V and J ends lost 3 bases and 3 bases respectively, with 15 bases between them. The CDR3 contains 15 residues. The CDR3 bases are TGTGCCAGCTCACCGGAAAGGGAGGTTATCTACGAGCAGTACTTC. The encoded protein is CASSPEREVIYEQYF.

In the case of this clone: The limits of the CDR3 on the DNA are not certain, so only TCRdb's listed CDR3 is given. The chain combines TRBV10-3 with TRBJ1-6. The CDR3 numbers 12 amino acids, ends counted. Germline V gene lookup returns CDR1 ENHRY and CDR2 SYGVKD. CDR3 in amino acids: CAISEVGGGTHF.

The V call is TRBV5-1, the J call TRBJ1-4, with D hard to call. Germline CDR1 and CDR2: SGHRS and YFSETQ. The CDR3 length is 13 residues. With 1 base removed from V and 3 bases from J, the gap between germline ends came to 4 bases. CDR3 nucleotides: TGCGCCAGCAGCTTGTTGTCTAATGAAAAACTGTTTTTT. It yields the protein CASSLLSNEKLFF.

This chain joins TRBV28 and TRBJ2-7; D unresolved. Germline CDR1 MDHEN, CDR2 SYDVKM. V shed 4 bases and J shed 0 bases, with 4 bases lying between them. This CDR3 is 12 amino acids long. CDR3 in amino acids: CASSYLSYEQYF. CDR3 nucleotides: TGTGCCAGCAGTTATCTCTCCTACGAGCAGTACTTC.

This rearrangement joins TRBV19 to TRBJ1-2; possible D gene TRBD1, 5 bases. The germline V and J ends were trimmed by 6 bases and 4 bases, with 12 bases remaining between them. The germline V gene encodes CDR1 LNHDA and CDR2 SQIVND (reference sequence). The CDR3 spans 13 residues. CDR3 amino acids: CASRAGSPYGYTF. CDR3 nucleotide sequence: TGTGCCAGTAGGGCAGGGAGCCCCTATGGCTACACCTTC.

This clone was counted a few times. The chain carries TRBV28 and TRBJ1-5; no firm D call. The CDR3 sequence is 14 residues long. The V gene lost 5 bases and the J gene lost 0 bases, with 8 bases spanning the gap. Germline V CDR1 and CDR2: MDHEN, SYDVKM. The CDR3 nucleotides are TGTGCCAGCAGTGCGGGTGGTAGCAATCAGCCCCAGCATTTT. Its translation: CASSAGGSNQPQHF. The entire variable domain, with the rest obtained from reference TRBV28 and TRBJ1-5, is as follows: DVKVTQSSRYLVKRTGEKVFLECVQDMDHENMFWYRQDPGLGLRLIYFSYDVKMKEKGDIPEGYSVSREKKERFSLILESASTNQTSMYLCASSAGGSNQPQHFGDGTRLSIL.

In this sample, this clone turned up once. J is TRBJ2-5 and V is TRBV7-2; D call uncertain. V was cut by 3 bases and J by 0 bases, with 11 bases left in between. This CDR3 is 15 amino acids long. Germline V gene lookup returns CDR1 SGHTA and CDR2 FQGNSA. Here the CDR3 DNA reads TGTGCCAGCAGCTTGGGTCAGACGTACCAAGAGACCCAGTACTTC. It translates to CASSLGQTYQETQYF.

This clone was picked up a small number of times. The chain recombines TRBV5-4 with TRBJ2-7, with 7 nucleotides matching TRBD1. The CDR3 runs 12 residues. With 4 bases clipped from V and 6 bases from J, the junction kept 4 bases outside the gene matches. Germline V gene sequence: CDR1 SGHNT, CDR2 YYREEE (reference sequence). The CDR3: CASSRQGGEQYF. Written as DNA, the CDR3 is TGTGCCAGCAGCCGACAGGGTGGCGAGCAGTACTTC.

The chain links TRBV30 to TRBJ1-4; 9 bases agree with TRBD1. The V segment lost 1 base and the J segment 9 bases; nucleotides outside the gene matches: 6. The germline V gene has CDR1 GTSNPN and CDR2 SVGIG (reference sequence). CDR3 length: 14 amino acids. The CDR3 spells CAWSAGTGFQKLFF. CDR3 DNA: TGTGCCTGGAGTGCCGGGACAGGGTTTCAAAAACTGTTTTTT.

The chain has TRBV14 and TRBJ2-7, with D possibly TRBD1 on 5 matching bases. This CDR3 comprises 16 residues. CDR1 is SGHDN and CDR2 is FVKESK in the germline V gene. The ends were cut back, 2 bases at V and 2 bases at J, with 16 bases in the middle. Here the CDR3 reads CASSQSVQGFPYEQYF. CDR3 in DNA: TGTGCCAGCAGCCAATCGGTCCAGGGATTCCCCTACGAGCAGTACTTC.

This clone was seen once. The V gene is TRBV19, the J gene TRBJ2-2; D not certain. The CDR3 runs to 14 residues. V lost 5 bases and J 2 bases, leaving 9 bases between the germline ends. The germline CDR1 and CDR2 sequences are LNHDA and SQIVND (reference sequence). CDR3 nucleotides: TGTGCCAGTAGTCCGCAGGTTAACACCGGGGAGCTGTTTTTT. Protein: CASSPQVNTGELFF.